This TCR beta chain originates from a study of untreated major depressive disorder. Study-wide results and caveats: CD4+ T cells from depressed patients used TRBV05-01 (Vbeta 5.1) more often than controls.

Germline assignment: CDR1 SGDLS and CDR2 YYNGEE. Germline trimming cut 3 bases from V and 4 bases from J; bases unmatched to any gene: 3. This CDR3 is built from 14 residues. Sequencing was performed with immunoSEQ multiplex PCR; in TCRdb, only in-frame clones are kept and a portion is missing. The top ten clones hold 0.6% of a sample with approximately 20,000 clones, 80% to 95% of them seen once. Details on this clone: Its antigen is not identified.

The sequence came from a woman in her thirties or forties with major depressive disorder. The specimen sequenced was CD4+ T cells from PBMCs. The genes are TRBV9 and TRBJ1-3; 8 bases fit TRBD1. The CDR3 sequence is CASSARDRGNTIYF. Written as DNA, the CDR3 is TGTGCCAGCAGCGCCCGGGACAGGGGAAACACCATATATTTT. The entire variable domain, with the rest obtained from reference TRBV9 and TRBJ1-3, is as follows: DSGVTQTPKHLITATGQRVTLRCSPRSGDLSVYWYQQSLDQGLQFLIQYYNGEERAKGNILERFSAQQFPDLHSELNLSSLELGDSALYFCASSARDRGNTIYFGEGSWLTVV.